This passage covers 8 T cell receptor beta chains from one sample sequenced in a study of blood T cell repertoires in COVID-19 (dated by TCRdb to the early 2020s). Library creation used the immunoSEQ multiplex PCR assay. TCRdb holds this immuneACCESS table with in-frame rearrangements only. Some clones are missing; in checked studies, unresolved V genes explain under half, and the rest has no known cause. The sample contains a few hundred thousand clones, 70% to 90% of them found a single time. The ten largest clones add up to more than 3.5% of the sample. Source material: PBMCs or T cells enriched from blood (not recorded which). The receptor set was obtained from a woman in her 30s who had recovered from COVID-19.

This chain joins TRBV15 and TRBJ2-5; TRBD2 agrees at 10 bases. V shed 8 bases, J shed 2 bases, and the junction held 8 bases outside the gene matches. The CDR3 has 15 amino acids. Germline V CDR1 and CDR2: LNHNV, YYDKDF (reference sequence). The CDR3 reads CATRTGLAEQETQYF. The CDR3 bases are TGTGCCACCCGCACCGGACTAGCGGAACAAGAGACCCAGTACTTC.

This chain uses TRBV20-1 with TRBJ2-7, with D unclear. Per the germline V gene, CDR1 is DFQATT and CDR2 is SNEGSKA (reference sequence). The CDR3 has 11 amino acids. With 6 bases removed from V and 3 bases from J, the gap between germline ends came to 9 bases. DNA of the CDR3: TGCAGTGCAAATCCAGGCTACGAGCAGTACTTC. It translates to CSANPGYEQYF.

CDR3 nucleotides: TGTGCCAGCAGTTTAGCGGGGCGGCGAGAGACCCAGTACTTC. Amino acid sequence: CASSLAGRRETQYF. The chain combines TRBV27 with TRBJ2-5; D is perhaps TRBD2 (6 bases). V lost 2 bases to trimming and J lost 4 bases, with 11 bases between them. The V gene's germline CDR1 is MNHEY and CDR2 SMNVEV (reference sequence). The CDR3 covers 14 residues.

The CDR3 region is CASKPPLTGSNGYTF. The DNA for the CDR3 is TGTGCCAGCAAGCCCCCGTTGACAGGTTCTAATGGCTACACCTTC. The chain employs TRBV28 and TRBJ1-2; a weak D match, TRBD1 (6 bases). Trimming removed 7 bases from V and 6 bases from J, with 21 bases in between. Germline V gene sequence: CDR1 MDHEN, CDR2 SYDVKM. The CDR3 has 15 amino acids.

V gene TRBV28 combines with J gene TRBJ1-5, with D unresolved. The CDR3 extends over 11 amino acids. The V end lost 6 bases, the J end lost 7 bases, and 7 bases lay between the germline ends. The germline gives CDR1 MDHEN, CDR2 SYDVKM. CDR3 bases: TGTGCCAGCAGCCCTGGCCAGCCCCAGCATTTT. This gives the protein CASSPGQPQHF.

V usage is TRBV28 and J usage is TRBJ2-4; TRBD2 aligns across 7 bases. Trimming removed 2 bases from V and 6 bases from J; junction bases left unmatched: 16. The CDR3 length is 18 residues. CDR1 MDHEN and CDR2 SYDVKM come from the germline V gene. CDR3 sequence (DNA): TGTGCCAGCAGTTTAAACTTTTTGGGGGGAGGGATTGGAAACATTCAGTACTTC. It translates to CASSLNFLGGGIGNIQYF.

The rearrangement links TRBV28 to TRBJ1-5; no clear D. Between the trimmed V and J ends, which lost 4 bases and 4 bases, there was a span of 5 bases. The length of the CDR3 is 12 residues. Germline-derived CDR1 and CDR2 are MDHEN and SYDVKM. In DNA, the CDR3 is TGTGCCAGCAGTTCGGGGAATCAGCCCCAGCATTTT. Protein sequence: CASSSGNQPQHF.

This chain joins TRBV30 and TRBJ1-1, with a possible D match to TRBD1 (6 bases). In germline, CDR1 is GTSNPN, CDR2 SVGIG (reference sequence). Trimming removed 8 bases from V and 1 base from J, with 14 bases in between. The CDR3 length is 13 residues. DNA for the CDR3: TGTGCCCGGGGGGCACAGAGGAACACTGAAGCTTTCTTT. Its protein is CARGAQRNTEAFF.